This T cell receptor beta chain was obtained from a study of blood T cell repertoires in COVID-19. For the study at large: From T cells, B-cell-depleted T cells, or PBMCs came the material, which was cDNA or gDNA.

Germline V gene sequence: CDR1 LNHDA, CDR2 SQIVND (reference sequence). This CDR3 contains 19 residues. The V gene end was trimmed by 6 bases and the J gene end by 0 bases; junction bases not matched to a gene: 11. The method was immunoSEQ multiplex PCR; TCRdb's version includes in-frame clones alone and lacks a portion of them. Here the sample spans 130,000 or so clones, around nine tenths being singletons. The sequencing sample was made of peripheral blood. This TCR derives from a woman aged 70-85 years with COVID-19, enrolled during active disease. The rearrangement links TRBV19 to TRBJ2-2; 12 nucleotides line up with TRBD2. The CDR3 region is CASSLFGLAGRPNTGELFF. The CDR3 DNA is TGTGCCAGTAGCTTATTCGGACTAGCGGGGAGACCGAACACCGGGGAGCTGTTTTTT.